This T cell receptor beta chain appears in the sequencing data of a study of shared clonotypes between healthy human individuals. On the study more broadly: Plates per donor: three CD4 naive, three CD4 memory, two CD8 naive, one CD8 memory. Study results and caveats: Among the subsets, naive ones generally showed larger estimated richness than memory ones.

Produced via immunoSEQ multiplex PCR; TCRdb's table is partial and in-frame only. The profile shows about 1 million clones, more than 65% of them singletons. Donors, healthy HIV-negative adults, lacked recent acute infections or vaccinations. Memory CD4+ cells were the fraction left after CD45RA+ naive selection. This clone showed up just a few times. Its cognate antigen is unknown. Germline CDR1 reads SNHLY; CDR2 reads FYNNEI. The ends were cut back, 4 bases at V and 5 bases at J, with 11 bases in the middle. The length of the CDR3 is 13 residues. The receptor was derived from a man younger than 35 in good health. This sequence joins TRBV2 and TRBJ1-1; TRBD1 might be the D (6 bases). Material: memory CD4+ T cells sorted from blood. Subset defined: CD45RA-negative fraction. This CDR3 reads CASSVQGGTEAFF. CDR3 nucleotide sequence: TGTGCCAGCAGTGTACAGGGTGGGACTGAAGCTTTCTTT. Full variable domain (missing parts from reference TRBV2 and TRBJ1-1): EPEVTQTPSHQVTQMGQEVILRCVPISNHLYFYWYRQILGQKVEFLVSFYNNEISEKSEIFDDQFSVERPDGSNFTLKIRSTKLEDSAMYFCASSVQGGTEAFFGQGTRLTVV.